Listed below are T cell receptor beta chains from one sample, sequenced in a study of blood T cell repertoires in COVID-19. Measured with immunoSEQ multiplex PCR; TCRdb has only the in-frame clones, and not every one. The sample yields hundreds of thousands of clones, roughly 88% seen once. Material: peripheral blood. These receptors were obtained from a woman aged 45-65 years with COVID-19, enrolled during active disease. Both conserved end residues are part of each CDR3. The D gene is left open where the match is weak. Clone size is given for some rows only: seen once, a few or many times, or a class if the clone is expanded.

>-|TRBJ2-2|TRBD1|TRBV5-1
TGCGCCAGCAGCTCCCTCAACAGGGGGGCGGGGGAGCTGTTTTTT
CASSSLNRGAGELFF
>-|TRBJ2-2|-|TRBV18
TGTGCCAGCTCACCACTAACCGGGGAGCTGTTTTTT
CASSPLTGELFF
>-|TRBJ2-2|-|TRBV6-5
TGTGCCAGCAGTAGAGGAGGTACCGGGGAGCTGTTTTTT
CASSRGGTGELFF
>-|TRBJ2-7|-|TRBV4-1
TGCGCCAGCAGCTATGAACCGGACACGATTACCTACGAGCAGTACTTC
CASSYEPDTITYEQYF
>-|TRBJ1-2|-|TRBV2
TGTGCCAGCAGCCAGTCGACAGGCAGCACCTTC
CASSQSTGSTF
>few|TRBJ1-1|-|TRBV6-5
TGTGCCAGCAGAAACAGGGTGAGCACTGAAGCTTTCTTT
CASRNRVSTEAFF
>-|TRBJ2-7|TRBD1|TRBV27
TGTGCCAGCAGTTTCAGGGGGCGGTACGAGCAGTACTTC
CASSFRGRYEQYF
>-|TRBJ2-7|TRBD1|TRBV19
TGTGCCAGTAGCTCCCGTCCGGGACAGACCTACGAGCAGTACTTC
CASSSRPGQTYEQYF
>-|TRBJ1-5|-|TRBV6-2/TRBV6-3
TGTGCCAGCAGTGGGTGGGGGCCTGGTCAGCCCCAGCATTTT
CASSGWGPGQPQHF
>-|TRBJ2-2|-|TRBV10-2
TGCGCCAGCAGTGAGACGAGGACCGGGGAGCTGTTTTTT
CASSETRTGELFF
>-|TRBJ1-4|-|TRBV5-1
TGCGCCAGCAGTAGTATCGGTGCAACTAATGAAAAACTGTTTTTT
CASSSIGATNEKLFF
>once|TRBJ2-7|TRBD1|TRBV6-2/TRBV6-3
TGTGCCAGCAGTACACACGCCGCGAGGACAGGGGGGAGCTCCTACGAGCAGTACTTC
CASSTHAARTGGSSYEQYF
>-|TRBJ1-4|-|TRBV15
TGTGCCACCAGCAGAGGTACAGCAACTAATGAAAAACTGTTTTTT
CATSRGTATNEKLFF
>-|TRBJ1-6|-|TRBV5-1
TGCGCCAGCAGCTTGTTGGAGGGTGGGGGTTCACCCCTCCACTTT
CASSLLEGGGSPLHF
>-|TRBJ2-7|TRBD1|TRBV2
TGTGCCAGCAGGGGGACAGGGGGCTACGAGCAGTACTTC
CASRGTGGYEQYF
>-|TRBJ1-1|-|TRBV9
TGTGCCAGCAGCGTAGGTCCCAATACGGTGAACACTGAAGCTTTCTTT
CASSVGPNTVNTEAFF
>-|TRBJ2-1|-|TRBV3-1/TRBV3-2
TGTGCCAGCAGCCAAGAGGGGCGAGACCCCCCGGGCAATGAGCAGTTCTTC
CASSQEGRDPPGNEQFF
>-|TRBJ1-1|-|TRBV29-1
TGCAGCGTCCGACCGGAGGGGACCACTGAAGCTTTCTTT
CSVRPEGTTEAFF
>-|TRBJ2-7|TRBD1|TRBV27
TGTGCCAGCAGCCAGAGACAGGGTTCAACCTACGAGCAGTACTTC
CASSQRQGSTYEQYF
>-|TRBJ2-1|TRBD2|TRBV7-9
TGTGCCAGCAGCACTAAAGCGGGGGGGATCTACAATGAGCAGTTCTTC
CASSTKAGGIYNEQFF
>-|TRBJ2-7|-|TRBV4-1
TGCGCCAGCAGCCAACTATCGGGCTACGAGCAGTACTTC
CASSQLSGYEQYF
>-|TRBJ2-1|-|TRBV12-3/TRBV12-4
TGTGCCAGCACGAGTGTCGGTGAGCAGTTCTTC
CASTSVGEQFF
>once|TRBJ2-2|-|TRBV12-5
TGTGCTAGTGGTATCACAGACACCGGGGAGCTGTTTTTT
CASGITDTGELFF
>-|TRBJ2-3|TRBD2|TRBV5-8
TGTGCCAGCACCCCGATGGGCGGGGGGGCCGGCACAGATACGCAGTATTTT
CASTPMGGGAGTDTQYF
>-|TRBJ1-2|-|TRBV20-1
TGCAGGGCGGGGGACTATGGCTACACCTTC
CRAGDYGYTF
>-|TRBJ1-2|-|TRBV5-1
TGCGCCAGCAGCTTTACCGGGACAACTCACTATGGCTACACCTTC
CASSFTGTTHYGYTF
>-|TRBJ1-2|-|TRBV6-5
TGTGCCAGCAGTTACTCAGGGAGGTATGGCTACACCTTC
CASSYSGRYGYTF
>-|TRBJ1-2|-|TRBV3-1/TRBV3-2
TGTGCCAGCAGCCAAGGGGGGCCGGTGGGGGACTATGGCTACACCTTC
CASSQGGPVGDYGYTF
>-|TRBJ1-4|-|TRBV7-2
TGTGCCAGCAGCTTAGTCCAGGGCGGAACTAATGAAAAACTGTTTTTT
CASSLVQGGTNEKLFF
>-|TRBJ2-1|-|TRBV5-1
TGCGCCAGCAGCTTGGGGTCCCTAGAGCAGTTCTTC
CASSLGSLEQFF
>-|TRBJ2-1|TRBD1|TRBV28
TGTGCCAGCAGTCACGGACAGGGGGGAAGCGATGAGCAGTTCTTC
CASSHGQGGSDEQFF
>-|TRBJ2-7|TRBD1|TRBV5-4
TGTGCCAGCAGCTTGCGACAGGGCAACTCCTACGAGCAGTACTTC
CASSLRQGNSYEQYF
>-|TRBJ2-7|-|TRBV4-1
TGCGCCAGCAGCCAAGACAGGGTAAACGAGCAGTACTTC
CASSQDRVNEQYF
>-|TRBJ2-7|-|TRBV4-2
TGTGCCAGCAGCCAAGATCCCGGTTCTTCCTACGAGCAGTACTTC
CASSQDPGSSYEQYF
>-|TRBJ2-3|TRBD2|TRBV7-8
TGTGCCAGCAGCTCCACTAGCGCTAGCACAGATACGCAGTATTTT
CASSSTSASTDTQYF
>once|TRBJ1-1|TRBD1|TRBV6-5
TGTGCCATCGAGAGGGGGCTAGACACTGAAGCTTTCTTT
CAIERGLDTEAFF
>-|TRBJ1-2|-|TRBV5-1
TGCGCCAGCAGCTTTGCCCCGCCGGGAACCGGCTACACCTTC
CASSFAPPGTGYTF
>-|TRBJ2-5|TRBD2|TRBV5-4
TGTGCCAGCAGCTTCCCGGGACTAGCCGAGACCCAGTACTTC
CASSFPGLAETQYF
>-|TRBJ1-1|-|TRBV29-1
TGCAGCGTTGACCCATGGGGGGGAGAAGGCACTGAAGCTTTCTTT
CSVDPWGGEGTEAFF
>-|TRBJ2-2|-|TRBV24-1
TGTGCCACCAGTGATTTATCGAAGGGGGACGCAAACACCGGGGAGCTGTTTTTT
CATSDLSKGDANTGELFF
>-|TRBJ2-5|-|TRBV2
TGTGCCAGCAGTGTAGGGCGCGGGGAGACCCAGTACTTC
CASSVGRGETQYF
>-|TRBJ2-7|-|TRBV12-3/TRBV12-4
TGCGCAAGAGGCCGAACCTACGAGCAGTACTTC
CARGRTYEQYF
>-|TRBJ2-7|TRBD2|TRBV5-1
TGCGCCAGCAGCTTGGGGACTAGCGGGGGGGCCGAGCAGTACTTC
CASSLGTSGGAEQYF
>-|TRBJ2-7|-|TRBV5-1
TGCGCCAGCAGCTCCTTGGACCCGGGACACCCAGGCGACGAGCAGTACTTC
CASSSLDPGHPGDEQYF
>-|TRBJ2-5|-|TRBV21-1
TGTGCCAGCAGCAAATTAGAAAGTACACCTCATGGCGGCCAAGAGACCCAGTACTTC
CASSKLESTPHGGQETQYF
>-|TRBJ2-3|-|TRBV5-4
TGTGCCAGCAGCCTCAGGGTTGCAGATACGCAGTATTTT
CASSLRVADTQYF
>-|TRBJ1-3|-|TRBV27
TGTGCCAGCAGTGGTGCGGGGCGAGGAAACACCATATATTTT
CASSGAGRGNTIYF
>-|TRBJ2-7|TRBD2|TRBV9
TGTGCCAGCAGCCCGGGACTAGCGGGGTTCTACGAGCAGTACTTC
CASSPGLAGFYEQYF
>-|TRBJ1-2|-|TRBV30
TGTGCCTGGAGCAAGGGGGACTATGGCTACACCTTC
CAWSKGDYGYTF
>-|TRBJ1-2|-|TRBV5-5
TGTGCCAGCAGCTTGGATGGGACCACCGGGGGCTATGGCTACACCTTC
CASSLDGTTGGYGYTF
>-|TRBJ1-2|TRBD1|TRBV5-1
TGCGCCAGCAGCTCCGGACAGGACAGGAGTTTTTTGGGCTACACCTTC
CASSSGQDRSFLGYTF
>many|TRBJ1-1|TRBD1|TRBV7-9
TGTGCCAGCAATGTAGGACAGGGGGCTCAAGGAACTGAAGCTTTCTTT
CASNVGQGAQGTEAFF
>-|TRBJ2-6|-|TRBV27
TGTGCCAGTTCTAAACAGGGAGTTTCTGGGGCCAACGTCCTGACTTTC
CASSKQGVSGANVLTF
>-|TRBJ2-1|TRBD1|TRBV13
TGTGCCAGCAGCCCGACAGGGAGCTCCTACAATGAGCAGTTCTTC
CASSPTGSSYNEQFF
>-|TRBJ2-5|TRBD2|TRBV5-1
TGCGCCAGCAGCCTATTGGGAGCGGGGGATTGGGAAGAGACCCAGTACTTC
CASSLLGAGDWEETQYF
>-|TRBJ2-1|-|TRBV29-1
TGCAGCGTTGAACGCCCAGGGCAGGCCAATGAGCAGTTCTTC
CSVERPGQANEQFF
>once|TRBJ2-1|TRBD2|TRBV13
TGTGCCAGCAGCCCCAGGACTAGCGGGCCATACAATGAGCAGTTCTTC
CASSPRTSGPYNEQFF